This entry lists 2 T cell receptor beta chains sequenced from one sample in a study of monozygotic twins with inflammatory bowel disease. With the 5' RACE reads reprocessed, TCRdb shows one record per CDR3 protein and no DNA. This repertoire includes approximately 140,000 distinct CDR3 sequences. Sequencing was carried out using blood. These TCRs come from a human donor with ulcerative colitis or Crohn's disease, or a healthy co-twin of an affected twin (not recorded which).

The chain employs TRBV7-6 and TRBJ2-4; TCRdb proposes TRBD1, but this gene call is untestable without DNA. CDR1 SGHVS and CDR2 FNYEAQ come from the germline V gene. The CDR3 is 17 amino acids. The CDR3 sequence: CASSTGTGGATKNIQYF.

This chain links TRBV6-1 with TRBJ1-6; with no DNA, the TCRdb D assignment of TRBD1 cannot be verified. The CDR3 runs to 15 residues. CDR1 and CDR2 (germline): MNHNS, SASEGT. The CDR3 reads CASSRRQGNNSPLHF.